These 26 T cell receptor beta chains came from one sample sequenced in a study of Graves' ophthalmopathy and Graves' hyperthyroidism. Amplification targeted the TCR beta CDR3 regions, with RNA transcripts as the source material. First-round RT-PCR employed HTBI primers, with a second-round multiplex PCR after it. In TCRdb, the multiplex PCR reads were re-called with MiXCR into one record per CDR3 protein. This table holds about 700,000 distinct CDR3 sequences, more than 40% found once. The sample consisted of peripheral blood. The receptors shown here come from an adult man with Graves' ophthalmopathy.

Of note for this clonotype: Here the CDR3 omits its conserved ending phenylalanine or tryptophan, so a read error is the likely source. The chain links TRBV9 to TRBJ1-2; the match to TRBD1 covers 9 bases. The CDR3 runs 15 residues. J gave up 9 bases and V 4 bases, and 13 bases lay outside the gene matches. CDR1 and CDR2 (germline): SGDLS, YYNGEE. CDR3 nucleotides: TGTGCCAGCAGCCCCCGTGGGGACAGGGCCTCGAGCTACACCTTA. As protein: CASSPRGDRASSYTL.

This chain's CDR3 is CATSREGGGNTIYF. The CDR3 DNA sequence: TGTGCCACCAGCAGAGAAGGAGGAGGAAACACCATATATTTT. This rearrangement joins TRBV15 to TRBJ1-3; D unresolved. Germline V CDR1 and CDR2: LNHNV, YYDKDF (reference sequence). The CDR3 spans 14 residues. Trimming shortened V by 0 bases and J by 4 bases, and 7 bases separated the two germline ends.

The V and J genes are TRBV29-1 and TRBJ2-5; D is possibly TRBD1 (5 bases). V was cut by 8 bases and J by 4 bases, with 20 bases left in between. The CDR3 spans 14 residues. From germline, CDR1 is SQVTM and CDR2 ANQGSEA. CDR3 DNA sequence: TGCAGCCTCAGTCCCCCGTTGCAGGGAGAGACCCAGTACTTC. Translating gives CSLSPPLQGETQYF.

This clonotype appeared a single time. A much larger clone differs from this one at a single base, so this may be a read error. The rearrangement joins TRBV19 to TRBJ2-5; the match to TRBD2 covers 7 bases. There are 13 residues in the CDR3. Germline V CDR1 and CDR2: LNHDA, SQIVND (reference sequence). Trimming removed 5 bases from V and 7 bases from J; junction bases left unmatched: 7. DNA of the CDR3: TGTGCCAGTAGTTCCCCGGGGAGGGGGACCCAGTACTTC. Translating it yields CASSSPGRGTQYF.

On this clonotype: This sequence may be a read error, since a much larger clone differs from it by one base. This rearrangement joins TRBV10-3 to TRBJ1-2; 7 bases align to TRBD1. The CDR3 sequence is 13 residues long. V was clipped by 4 bases and J by 2 bases; unmatched bases: 1. Germline values: CDR1 ENHRY, CDR2 SYGVKD. The CDR3 here is CAISGGQNYGYTF. DNA for the CDR3: TGTGCCATCAGTGGGGGACAGAACTATGGCTACACCTTC.

This clonotype has just a few counts. The gene calls are TRBV15 and TRBJ1-1; TRBD1 might be the D (6 bases). Trimming took off 5 bases at V and 6 bases at J, with 13 bases between the two ends. Germline loops: CDR1 LNHNV, CDR2 YYDKDF (reference sequence). The CDR3 is 13 residues long. The CDR3 loop is CATSVGGGAEAFF. The CDR3 region has the DNA TGTGCCACCAGCGTGGGAGGGGGAGCTGAAGCTTTCTTT.

Ten or more counts support this clonotype. The CDR3 nucleotides are TGTGCCATCAGGAACGGGGATTTCCACGAGCAGTACTTC. It translates to CAIRNGDFHEQYF. The chain employs TRBV10-3 and TRBJ2-7; tentatively, D is TRBD2 (5 bases). V lost 6 bases and J 5 bases, leaving 14 bases between the germline ends. The CDR3 sequence is 13 residues long. The germline CDR1 and CDR2 sequences are ENHRY and SYGVKD.

The V gene is TRBV10-3, the J gene TRBJ2-2; D gene uncertain. Germline V gene data show CDR1 as ENHRY and CDR2 as SYGVKD. Trimming stripped 0 bases from V and 8 bases from J, with 7 bases between. CDR3 length: 13 amino acids. CDR3 bases: TGTGCCATCAGTGAGTCCCAAGAGGGGGAGCTGTTTTTT. This translates into CAISESQEGELFF.

The CDR3 DNA follows: TGTGCCAGCAGAGAGCGGGGAAAGGTTGGCTACACCTTC. It yields the protein CASRERGKVGYTF. The rearrangement uses TRBV2 and TRBJ1-2; no clear D gene. Trimming cost V 6 bases and J 7 bases, with 15 bases left between them. The CDR3 contains 13 residues. Germline loops: CDR1 SNHLY, CDR2 FYNNEI.

This clonotype was observed many times. The chain links TRBV12-3 or TRBV12-4 to TRBJ1-1, with no clear D. CDR3 length: 12 residues. V lost 6 bases and J 5 bases, leaving 10 bases between the germline ends. The DNA of the CDR3 is TGTGCCAGCAGCTTGATGGGGACTGAAGCTTTCTTT. Translated: CASSLMGTEAFF.

For this clonotype: Since a much larger clone is just one base distant, this may be a read error. The chain carries TRBV20-1 and TRBJ1-4; D is undetermined. CDR1 and CDR2 (germline): DFQATT, SNEGSKA (reference sequence). There are 12 residues in the CDR3. V was cut by 8 bases and J by 4 bases, with 11 bases left in between. DNA of the CDR3: TGCAGTTCTTTTGACGGTAATGAAAAACTGTTTTTT. This translates into CSSFDGNEKLFF.

At least ten counts were recorded for this clonotype. The chain joins TRBV7-8 to TRBJ2-7; 8 bases fit TRBD2. The germline CDR1 and CDR2 sequences are SGHVS and FQNEAQ. This CDR3 is 14 amino acids long. V was pared by 1 base and J by 7 bases, with 6 bases of the junction left unmatched. CDR3 sequence reads: CASSLVGRAGEQYF. CDR3 bases: TGTGCCAGCAGCTTAGTCGGGAGGGCGGGGGAGCAGTACTTC.

This clonotype was seen repeatedly, ten times or more. This sequence joins TRBV6-5 and TRBJ2-5; D gene unclear. The CDR3 has 12 residues. Per the germline V gene, CDR1 is MNHEY and CDR2 is SVGAGI. The V and J ends lost 5 bases and 5 bases respectively, with 9 bases between them. CDR3 DNA sequence: TGTGCCAGCAGTCCACGCCACGAGACCCAGTACTTC. This translates into CASSPRHETQYF.

This chain connects TRBV2 to TRBJ1-2, with D hard to call. The V end was cut by 10 bases, the J end by 0 bases, with 15 bases between. This CDR3 is built from 14 residues. Germline V CDR1 and CDR2: SNHLY, FYNNEI. The CDR3 loop reads CATIPRRANYGYTF. In nucleotides, the CDR3 is TGTGCCACCATCCCTCGGAGGGCTAACTATGGCTACACCTTC. The whole variable domain, filled in from reference TRBV2 and TRBJ1-2, reads EPEVTQTPSHQVTQMGQEVILRCVPISNHLYFYWYRQILGQKVEFLVSFYNNEISEKSEIFDDQFSVERPDGSNFTLKIRSTKLEDSAMYFCATIPRRANYGYTFGSGTRLTVV.

The V call is TRBV2, the J call TRBJ2-5; a weak D match, TRBD2 (5 bases). The CDR3 is 15 residues long. Looked up from germline, CDR1 is SNHLY and CDR2 is FYNNEI. The V end was cut by 5 bases, the J end by 4 bases, with 17 bases between. The CDR3, as DNA: TGTGCCAGCAGTTTGAGGTGGGATCGGGGAGAGACCCAGTACTTC. Translating gives CASSLRWDRGETQYF.

The V and J genes are TRBV4-2 and TRBJ1-3, with D possibly TRBD1 on 5 matching bases. This CDR3 spans 17 amino acids. Germline V gene lookup returns CDR1 LGHNA and CDR2 YNFKEQ. Trimming removed 0 bases from V and 0 bases from J, with 12 bases in between. CDR3: CASSQDGAGSSGNTIYF. The CDR3 nucleotides read TGTGCCAGCAGCCAAGATGGTGCAGGGAGCTCTGGAAACACCATATATTTT.

As regards this clonotype: One junction end disagrees with the germline gene, perhaps due to a read error. This chain connects TRBV5-1 to TRBJ2-5; TRBD1 might be the D (6 bases). Germline V gene lookup returns CDR1 SGHRS and CDR2 YFSETQ. This CDR3 region has 12 residues. CDR3 sequence (DNA): TGCGCCTGCAGGGACAACCAAGAGACCCAGTACTTC. Protein product: CACRDNQETQYF.

This clonotype has more than one count but fewer than ten. This chain joins TRBV4-2 and TRBJ2-7; perhaps TRBD1 as D (6 bases). There are 15 residues in the CDR3. Germline V lookup: CDR1 LGHNA, CDR2 YNFKEQ. V was shortened by 0 bases and J by 0 bases, with 9 bases between the two germline ends. The CDR3 reads CASSQDGGGSYEQYF. The CDR3 bases are TGTGCCAGCAGCCAAGATGGGGGCGGCTCCTACGAGCAGTACTTC.

This clonotype was seen at least ten times. The chain couples TRBV6-6 to TRBJ1-2, with a tentative D call TRBD1 (5 bases). The CDR3 consists of 15 residues. Trimming left V 2 bases short and J 4 bases short, with 14 bases between. The V gene's germline CDR1 is MNHNY and CDR2 SVGAGI (reference sequence). CDR3 DNA sequence: TGTGCCAGCAGTTACGAGCAGGGCGGTATCTATGGCTACACCTTC. Translated: CASSYEQGGIYGYTF.

This clonotype has ten or more counts. This chain links TRBV7-9 with TRBJ1-2; the D is unclear. V shed 6 bases and J shed 8 bases, with 19 bases lying between them. Germline V lookup: CDR1 SEHNR, CDR2 FQNEAQ (reference sequence). The CDR3 totals 14 residues. CDR3 protein: CASSPPSATWGYTF. The CDR3 DNA reads TGTGCCAGCAGTCCCCCGTCGGCAACCTGGGGCTACACCTTC.

This clonotype was recorded a few times. The V call is TRBV20-1, the J call TRBJ1-1; D gene ambiguous. Trimming pared 2 bases from V and 5 bases from J, leaving 12 bases between. The CDR3 spans 13 residues. Germline V gene sequence: CDR1 DFQATT, CDR2 SNEGSKA (reference sequence). CDR3 in amino acids: CSARPISLTEAFF. CDR3 in DNA: TGCAGTGCTAGACCAATAAGTTTGACTGAAGCTTTCTTT.

This clonotype was detected ten times or more. V gene TRBV6-6 combines with J gene TRBJ2-7; D perhaps matches TRBD1 (6 bases). V was clipped by 1 base and J by 4 bases, with 14 bases between them. In germline, CDR1 is MNHNY, CDR2 SVGAGI (reference sequence). The CDR3 runs 15 residues. The CDR3 nucleotides read TGTGCCAGCAGTTACTTACAGGGTGAGGGGTACGAGCAGTACTTC. Translation: CASSYLQGEGYEQYF.

V gene TRBV24-1 combines with J gene TRBJ2-2; no firm D call. Germline V gene sequence: CDR1 KGHDR, CDR2 SFDVKD. Between the trimmed V and J ends, which lost 9 bases and 8 bases, there was a span of 6 bases. The CDR3 sequence is 10 residues long. The CDR3 sequence: CATARGELFF. The CDR3 region has the DNA TGTGCCACCGCACGAGGGGAGCTGTTTTTT.

This clonotype was observed a handful of times. The chain recombines TRBV6-1 with TRBJ2-7; 10 nucleotides match TRBD1. This CDR3 has 14 amino acids. From germline, CDR1 is MNHNS and CDR2 SASEGT. V dropped 7 bases and J dropped 2; count of bases not matched to a gene: 5. As DNA, the CDR3 is TGTGCCAGCAAGGTTGGGACAGGGGCCTACGAGCAGTACTTC. Amino acid sequence: CASKVGTGAYEQYF.

This clonotype was detected ten times or more. The rearrangement joins TRBV19 to TRBJ2-7; TRBD1 matches at 10 bases. Germline V gives CDR1 LNHDA, CDR2 SQIVND (reference sequence). The CDR3 runs 14 residues. Trimming at V came to 5 bases and at J to 7 bases, leaving 8 bases not matched to a gene. Here the CDR3 reads CASSPRQGAREQYF. The CDR3 DNA reads TGTGCCAGTAGTCCAAGACAGGGGGCGCGGGAGCAGTACTTC.

The chain links TRBV29-1 to TRBJ2-6; D is unresolved. The CDR3 loop spans 13 amino acids. Trimming took off 4 bases at V and 4 bases at J, with 8 bases between the two ends. Germline loops: CDR1 SQVTM, CDR2 ANQGSEA. DNA of the CDR3: TGCAGCGTTGGCCCCCAGGGGGCCAACGTCCTGACTTTC. It specifies CSVGPQGANVLTF.